This T cell receptor (beta chain) appears in the sequencing data of a study of T cells after yellow fever vaccination. The sample holds a few counts of this clonotype. The antigen remains unidentified. TCRdb reprocessed the 5' RACE reads with MiXCR, giving one entry per CDR3 protein. Among approximately 510,000 distinct CDR3 sequences, just over 20% were seen once, and the ten largest hold roughly a sixth. The study's findings and limits: A limited proportion of clonotypes was detected within both the CD4 and CD8 compartments.

CDR3 length: 15 residues. Germline V lookup: CDR1 MNHEY, CDR2 SVGEGT. The V end was cut by 6 bases, the J end by 3 bases, with 17 bases between. V is TRBV6-2 or TRBV6-3 and J is TRBJ1-1; a weak D match, TRBD1 (5 bases). This clonotype was sampled from a man aged 18 to 30 who received the YFV17D yellow fever vaccine. The specimen was PBMCs, collected about 21 days after the first yellow fever vaccination. Written as DNA, the CDR3 is TGTGCCAGCAGGCCCCACAGGCTCGGGGACACTGAAGCTTTCTTT. Its translation is CASRPHRLGDTEAFF.